This T cell receptor beta chain was retrieved from a study of blood T cell repertoires in COVID-19. Looking at the study overall: Donors in the United States, Italy and Spain gave samples during acute or convalescent COVID-19. T cells, B-cell-depleted T cells, or PBMCs supplied cDNA or gDNA.

The V segment lost 4 bases and the J segment 0 bases; nucleotides outside the gene matches: 6. This CDR3 has 16 residues. Looked up from germline, CDR1 is SGHRS and CDR2 is YFSETQ. Original handling: Counts of nucleated cells, estimated from reference gene primer amplification, were obtained. Method: immunoSEQ multiplex PCR; TCRdb's copy keeps in-frame clones and lacks some. The V and J calls and the clone size are those of that table, but D and trimming were determined from the DNA. This sample yields a few hundred thousand clones, of which around 89% are seen a single time; 3.5% to 4.5% belongs to the top ten.

The V call is TRBV5-1, the J call TRBJ2-3; TRBD1 matches at 9 bases. Sequencing was carried out using peripheral blood. This TCR was recovered from a man between 60 and 75 years old who had recovered from COVID-19. The CDR3 coding sequence is TGCGCCAGCAGCCTCCAACAGGGGGCAAGCACAGATACGCAGTATTTT. It translates to CASSLQQGASTDTQYF.